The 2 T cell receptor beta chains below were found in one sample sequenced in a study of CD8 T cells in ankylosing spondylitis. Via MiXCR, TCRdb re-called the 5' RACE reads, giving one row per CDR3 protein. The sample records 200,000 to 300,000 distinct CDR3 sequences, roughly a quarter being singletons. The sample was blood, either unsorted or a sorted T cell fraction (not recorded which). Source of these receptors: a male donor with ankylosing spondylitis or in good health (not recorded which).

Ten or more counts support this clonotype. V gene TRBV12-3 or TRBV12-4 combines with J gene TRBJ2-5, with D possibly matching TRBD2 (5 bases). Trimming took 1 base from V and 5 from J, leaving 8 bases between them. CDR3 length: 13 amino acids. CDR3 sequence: CASSLVTGETQYF. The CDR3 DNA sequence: TGTGCCAGCAGTTTAGTAACGGGGGAGACCCAGTACTTC.

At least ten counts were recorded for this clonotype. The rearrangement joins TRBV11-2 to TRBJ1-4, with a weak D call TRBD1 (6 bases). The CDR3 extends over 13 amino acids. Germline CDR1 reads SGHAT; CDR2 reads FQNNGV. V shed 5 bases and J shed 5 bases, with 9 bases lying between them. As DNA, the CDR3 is TGTGCCAGCAGCCGGAGGGGGAATGAAAAACTGTTTTTT. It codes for CASSRRGNEKLFF. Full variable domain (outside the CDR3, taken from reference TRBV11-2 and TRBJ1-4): EAGVAQSPRYKIIEKRQSVAFWCNPISGHATLYWYQQILGQGPKLLIQFQNNGVVDDSQLPKDRFSAERLKGVDSTLKIQPAKLEDSAVYLCASSRRGNEKLFFGSGTQLSVL.